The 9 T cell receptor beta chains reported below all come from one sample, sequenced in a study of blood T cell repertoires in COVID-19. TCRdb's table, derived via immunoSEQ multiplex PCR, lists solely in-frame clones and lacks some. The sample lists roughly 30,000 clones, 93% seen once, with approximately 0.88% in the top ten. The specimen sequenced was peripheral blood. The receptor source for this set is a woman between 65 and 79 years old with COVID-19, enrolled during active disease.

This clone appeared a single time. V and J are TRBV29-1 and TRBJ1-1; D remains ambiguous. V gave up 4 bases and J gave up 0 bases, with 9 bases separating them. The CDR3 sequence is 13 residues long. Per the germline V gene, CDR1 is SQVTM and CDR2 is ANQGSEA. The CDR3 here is CSVGRSMNTEAFF. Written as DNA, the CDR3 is TGCAGCGTTGGTCGGTCGATGAACACTGAAGCTTTCTTT.

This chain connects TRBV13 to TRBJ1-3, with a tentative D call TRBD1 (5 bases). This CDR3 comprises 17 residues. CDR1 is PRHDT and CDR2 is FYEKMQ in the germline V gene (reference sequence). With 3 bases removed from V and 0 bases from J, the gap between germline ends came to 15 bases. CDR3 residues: CASSFAGRTSSGNTIYF. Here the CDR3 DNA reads TGTGCCAGCAGCTTTGCGGGGCGGACTAGCTCTGGAAACACCATATATTTT. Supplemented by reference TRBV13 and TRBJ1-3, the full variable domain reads AAGVIQSPRHLIKEKRETATLKCYPIPRHDTVYWYQQGPGQDPQFLISFYEKMQSDKGSIPDRFSAQQFSDYHSELNMSSLELGDSALYFCASSFAGRTSSGNTIYFGEGSWLTVV.

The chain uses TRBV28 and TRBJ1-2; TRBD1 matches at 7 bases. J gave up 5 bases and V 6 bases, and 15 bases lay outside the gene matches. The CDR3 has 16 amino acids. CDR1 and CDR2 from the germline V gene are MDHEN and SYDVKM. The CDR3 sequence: CASSTPFRAGGYGYTF. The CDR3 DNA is TGTGCCAGCAGCACTCCCTTTAGGGCAGGGGGGTATGGCTACACCTTC.

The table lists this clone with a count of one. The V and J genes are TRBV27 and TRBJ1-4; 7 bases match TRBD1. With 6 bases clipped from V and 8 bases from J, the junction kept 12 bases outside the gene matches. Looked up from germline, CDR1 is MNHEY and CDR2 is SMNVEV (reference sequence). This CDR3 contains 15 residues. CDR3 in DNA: TGTGCCAGCAGCAATTTACAGGGGATAGGGGAAAAACTGTTTTTT. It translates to CASSNLQGIGEKLFF. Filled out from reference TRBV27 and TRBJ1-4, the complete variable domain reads EAQVTQNPRYLITVTGKKLTVTCSQNMNHEYMSWYRQDPGLGLRQIYYSMNVEVTDKGDVPEGYKVSRKEKRNFPLILESPSPNQTSLYFCASSNLQGIGEKLFFGSGTQLSVL.

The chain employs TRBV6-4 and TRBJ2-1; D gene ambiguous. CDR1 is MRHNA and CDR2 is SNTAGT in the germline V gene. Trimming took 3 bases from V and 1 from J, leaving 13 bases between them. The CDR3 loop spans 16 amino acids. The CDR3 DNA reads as TGTGCCAGCAGTGAAATCGGGTATCCTTCCTACAATGAGCAGTTCTTC. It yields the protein CASSEIGYPSYNEQFF.

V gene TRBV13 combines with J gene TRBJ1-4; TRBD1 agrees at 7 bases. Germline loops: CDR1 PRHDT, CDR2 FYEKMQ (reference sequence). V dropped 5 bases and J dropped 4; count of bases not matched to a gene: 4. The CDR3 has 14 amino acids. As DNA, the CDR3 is TGTGCCAGCAGCCTGGACAGGAATAATGAAAAACTGTTTTTT. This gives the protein CASSLDRNNEKLFF.

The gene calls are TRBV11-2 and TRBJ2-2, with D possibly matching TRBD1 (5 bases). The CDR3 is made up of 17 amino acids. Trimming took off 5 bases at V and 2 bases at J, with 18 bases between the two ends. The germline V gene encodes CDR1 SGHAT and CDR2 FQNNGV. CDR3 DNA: TGTGCCAGCAGCCCCCAGACCACAACAGGAAACACCGGGGAGCTGTTTTTT. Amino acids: CASSPQTTTGNTGELFF. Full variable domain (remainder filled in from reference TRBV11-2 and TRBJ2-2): EAGVAQSPRYKIIEKRQSVAFWCNPISGHATLYWYQQILGQGPKLLIQFQNNGVVDDSQLPKDRFSAERLKGVDSTLKIQPAKLEDSAVYLCASSPQTTTGNTGELFFGEGSRLTVL.

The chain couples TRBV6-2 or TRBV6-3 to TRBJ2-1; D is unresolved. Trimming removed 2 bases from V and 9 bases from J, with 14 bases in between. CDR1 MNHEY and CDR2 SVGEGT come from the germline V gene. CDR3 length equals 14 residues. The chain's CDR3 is CASSYLLDPIEQFF. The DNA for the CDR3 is TGTGCCAGCAGTTACCTCCTAGATCCTATTGAGCAGTTCTTC.

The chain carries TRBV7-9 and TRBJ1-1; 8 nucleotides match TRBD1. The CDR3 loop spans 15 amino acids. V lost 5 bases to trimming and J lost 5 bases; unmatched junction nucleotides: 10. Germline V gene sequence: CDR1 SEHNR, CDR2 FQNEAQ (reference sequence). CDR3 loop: CASSLRTGRFTEAFF. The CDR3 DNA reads TGTGCCAGCAGCCTCAGGACAGGGCGGTTTACTGAAGCTTTCTTT.